These T cell receptor beta chains were read from a single sample in a study of T cell responses to AZD1222 COVID-19 vaccine. This table comes from immunoSEQ multiplex PCR, and its TCRdb copy is limited to in-frame clones, with some not included. The sample shows about 120,000 clones, about 91% of them seen only once. Sample: peripheral blood, taken on day 0 of AZD1222 vaccination. The receptor source for this set is an adult in good health. The CDR3 runs from the conserved cysteine through the conserved F or W. Size tells how often a clone was seen (once, few, many) or the class of an expanded clone, and some rows leave it out.

>TRBV5-4|.
CASSFFPPQGLDGYTF
>TRBV30|.
CAWSVTPFGGTGGSYEQYF
>TRBV5-6|.
CASSSGLAGVSNEQFF
>TRBV19|.
CASSIWPRQGGSTEAFF
>TRBV25-1|.
CASSLLAGGEQYF
>TRBV19|.
CASSIGQGGQPQHF
>TRBV9|few
CASSVVSGAGSVAFF
>TRBV5-4|.
CASSLGTGGGYTF
>TRBV7-8|.
CASSLEGALSNQPQHF
>TRBV11-2|.
CASSLEASWILTGELFF
>TRBV6-5|.
CASSRGQSSPYEQYF
>TRBV11-1|once
CASSPRTALNTEAFF
>TRBV30|.
CAWRGTGRSEQYF
>TRBV11-2|.
CASSLASYNEQFF
>TRBV7-9|.
CASSLGRDQPQHF
>TRBV25-1|.
CASSEGQRYGYTF
>TRBV7-2|.
CASSLGPQGANEKLFF
>TRBV6-5|.
CASRRTVGYGYTF
>TRBV15|.
CATSGGGTGGYEQYF
>TRBV7-2|.
CASSLGVTTEAFF
>TRBV5-1|.
CASRGSGSAGTGELFF